The source of this T cell receptor beta chain is a study of blood T cell repertoires in COVID-19. About the research overall: Sites across the United States, Italy and Spain contributed samples from acute and convalescent COVID-19. T cells, B-cell-depleted T cells, or PBMCs provided the cDNA or gDNA that served as material.

Study processing details: Nucleated cell counts were estimated from reference gene primer amplification. The method was immunoSEQ multiplex PCR; TCRdb's version includes in-frame clones alone and lacks a portion of them. That table gives V, J and clone size, and the DNA gave D and trimming. The table shows about 190,000 clones, with around 80% occurring only once. CDR3 length equals 15 residues. Trimming took 3 bases from V and 3 from J, leaving 15 bases between them. Germline V gene sequence: CDR1 SNHLY, CDR2 FYNNEI. This receptor was taken from a man in his fifties who had recovered from COVID-19. The sequencing input was peripheral blood. The V and J genes are TRBV2 and TRBJ2-7; tentatively, D is TRBD1 (8 bases). The CDR3 DNA sequence: TGTGCCAGCAGTGAGGGAGGGACAGGAAACTACGAGCAGTACTTC. This encodes CASSEGGTGNYEQYF.